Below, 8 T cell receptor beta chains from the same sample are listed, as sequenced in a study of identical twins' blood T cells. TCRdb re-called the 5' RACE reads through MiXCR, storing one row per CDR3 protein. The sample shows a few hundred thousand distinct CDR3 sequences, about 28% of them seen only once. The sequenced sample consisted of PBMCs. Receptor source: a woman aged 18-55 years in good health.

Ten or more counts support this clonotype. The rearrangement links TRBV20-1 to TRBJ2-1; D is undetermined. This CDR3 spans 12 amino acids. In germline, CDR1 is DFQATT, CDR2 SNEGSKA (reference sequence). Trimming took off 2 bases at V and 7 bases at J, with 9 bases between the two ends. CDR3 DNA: TGCAGTGCTAGAAAGGGTGAAAATGAGCAGTTCTTC. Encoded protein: CSARKGENEQFF.

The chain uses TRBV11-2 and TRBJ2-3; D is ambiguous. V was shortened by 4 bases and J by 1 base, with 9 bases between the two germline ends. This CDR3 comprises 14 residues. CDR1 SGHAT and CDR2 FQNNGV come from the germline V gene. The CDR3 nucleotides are TGTGCCAGCAGCTCGAGACCCGGCACAGATACGCAGTATTTT. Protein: CASSSRPGTDTQYF.

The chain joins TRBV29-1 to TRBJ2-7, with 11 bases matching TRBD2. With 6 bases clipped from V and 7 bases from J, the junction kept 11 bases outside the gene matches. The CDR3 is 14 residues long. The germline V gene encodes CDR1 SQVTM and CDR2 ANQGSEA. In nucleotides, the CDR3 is TGCAGCGTCCTGGGACTAGCGGATCCCTGGGAGCAGTACTTC. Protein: CSVLGLADPWEQYF.

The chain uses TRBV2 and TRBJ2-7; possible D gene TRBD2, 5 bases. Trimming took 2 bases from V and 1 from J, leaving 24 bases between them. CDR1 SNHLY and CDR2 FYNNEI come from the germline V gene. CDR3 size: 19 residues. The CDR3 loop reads CASSEFGLGSPLSSYEQYF. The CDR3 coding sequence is TGTGCCAGCAGTGAATTCGGTCTTGGGAGCCCCCTTTCTTCCTACGAGCAGTACTTC.

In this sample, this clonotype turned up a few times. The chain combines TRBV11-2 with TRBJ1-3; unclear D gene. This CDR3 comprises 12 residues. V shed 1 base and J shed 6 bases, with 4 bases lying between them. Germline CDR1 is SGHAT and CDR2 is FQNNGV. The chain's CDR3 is CASSLAENTIYF. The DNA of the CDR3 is TGTGCCAGCAGCTTAGCCGAAAACACCATATATTTT.

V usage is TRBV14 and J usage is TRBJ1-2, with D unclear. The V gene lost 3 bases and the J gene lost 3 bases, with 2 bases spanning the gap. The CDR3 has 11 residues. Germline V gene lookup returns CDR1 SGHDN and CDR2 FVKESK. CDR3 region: CASSQHYGYTF. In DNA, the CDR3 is TGTGCCAGCAGCCAGCACTATGGCTACACCTTC.

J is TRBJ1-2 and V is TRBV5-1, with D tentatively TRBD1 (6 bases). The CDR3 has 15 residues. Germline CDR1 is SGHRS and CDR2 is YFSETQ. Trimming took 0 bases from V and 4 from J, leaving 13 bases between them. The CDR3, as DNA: TGCGCCAGCAGCTTGGGCATCGGACAGCTCTATGGCTACACCTTC. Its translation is CASSLGIGQLYGYTF.

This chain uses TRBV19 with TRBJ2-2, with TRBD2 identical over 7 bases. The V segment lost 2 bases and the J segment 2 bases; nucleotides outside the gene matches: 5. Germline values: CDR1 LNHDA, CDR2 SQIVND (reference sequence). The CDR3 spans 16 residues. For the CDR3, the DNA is TGTGCCAGTAGTATAATAGGACTAGGAAACACCGGGGAGCTGTTTTTT. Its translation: CASSIIGLGNTGELFF.